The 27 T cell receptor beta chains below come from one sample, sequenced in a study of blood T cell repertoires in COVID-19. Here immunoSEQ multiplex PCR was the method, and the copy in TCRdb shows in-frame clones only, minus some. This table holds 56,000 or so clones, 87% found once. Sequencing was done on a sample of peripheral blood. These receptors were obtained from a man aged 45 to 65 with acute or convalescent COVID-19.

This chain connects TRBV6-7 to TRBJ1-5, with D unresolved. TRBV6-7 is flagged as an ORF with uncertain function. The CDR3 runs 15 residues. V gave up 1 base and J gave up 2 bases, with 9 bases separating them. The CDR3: CASSYWQVGNQPQHF. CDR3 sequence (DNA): TGTGCCAGCAGTTACTGGCAGGTTGGCAATCAGCCCCAGCATTTT.

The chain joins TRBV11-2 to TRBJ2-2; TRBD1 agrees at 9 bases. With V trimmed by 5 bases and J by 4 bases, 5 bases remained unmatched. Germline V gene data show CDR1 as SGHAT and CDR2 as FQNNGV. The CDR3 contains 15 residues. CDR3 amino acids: CASSIGQGPTGELFF. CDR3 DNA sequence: TGTGCCAGCAGCATTGGACAGGGGCCCACCGGGGAGCTGTTTTTT.

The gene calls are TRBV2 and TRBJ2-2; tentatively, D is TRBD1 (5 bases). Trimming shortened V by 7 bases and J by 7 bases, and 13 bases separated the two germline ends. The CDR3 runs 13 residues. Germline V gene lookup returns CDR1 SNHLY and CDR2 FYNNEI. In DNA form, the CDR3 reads TGTGCCAGCAATAGGCAGGGTGACGGGGAGCTGTTTTTT. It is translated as CASNRQGDGELFF.

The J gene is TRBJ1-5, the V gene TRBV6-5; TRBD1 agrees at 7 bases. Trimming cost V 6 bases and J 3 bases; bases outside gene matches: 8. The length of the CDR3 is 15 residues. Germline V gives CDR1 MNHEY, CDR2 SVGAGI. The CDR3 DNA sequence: TGTGCCAGCAGCCGGTACACAGGGGCCAATCAGCCCCAGCATTTT. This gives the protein CASSRYTGANQPQHF.

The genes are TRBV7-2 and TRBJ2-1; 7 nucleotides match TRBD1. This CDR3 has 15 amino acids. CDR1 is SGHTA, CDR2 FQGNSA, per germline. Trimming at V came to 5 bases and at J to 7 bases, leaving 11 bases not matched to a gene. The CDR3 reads CASSPRQGIRNEQFF. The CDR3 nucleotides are TGTGCCAGCAGCCCTCGACAGGGAATTAGGAATGAGCAGTTCTTC. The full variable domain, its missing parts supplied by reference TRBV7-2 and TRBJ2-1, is GAGVSQSPSNKVTEKGKDVELRCDPISGHTALYWYRQSLGQGLEFLIYFQGNSAPDKSGLPSDRFSAERTGGSVSTLTIQRTQQEDSAVYLCASSPRQGIRNEQFFGPGTRLTVL.

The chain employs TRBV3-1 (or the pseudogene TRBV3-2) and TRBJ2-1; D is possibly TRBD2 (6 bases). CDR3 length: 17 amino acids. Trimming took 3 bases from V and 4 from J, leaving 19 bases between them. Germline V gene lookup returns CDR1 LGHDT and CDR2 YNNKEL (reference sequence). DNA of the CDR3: TGTGCCAGCAGCCATCCACTCCCGGGACTCCTATACAATGAGCAGTTCTTC. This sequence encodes CASSHPLPGLLYNEQFF.

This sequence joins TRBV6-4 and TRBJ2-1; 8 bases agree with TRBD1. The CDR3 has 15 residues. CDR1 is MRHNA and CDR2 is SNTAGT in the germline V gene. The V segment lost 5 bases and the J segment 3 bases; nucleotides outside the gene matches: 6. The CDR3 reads CASSKGQEGYNEQFF. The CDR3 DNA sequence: TGTGCCAGCAGTAAGGGACAGGAAGGCTACAATGAGCAGTTCTTC.

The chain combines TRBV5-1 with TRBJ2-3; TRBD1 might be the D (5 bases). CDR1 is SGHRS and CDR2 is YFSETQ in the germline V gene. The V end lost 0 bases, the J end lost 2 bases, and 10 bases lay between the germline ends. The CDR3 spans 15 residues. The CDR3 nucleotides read TGCGCCAGCAGCTTGGAGACAGTAAACACAGATACGCAGTATTTT. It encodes CASSLETVNTDTQYF.

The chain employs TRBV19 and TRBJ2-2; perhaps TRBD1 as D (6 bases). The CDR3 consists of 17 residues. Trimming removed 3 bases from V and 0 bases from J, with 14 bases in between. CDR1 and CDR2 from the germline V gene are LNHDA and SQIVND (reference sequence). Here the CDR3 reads CASSILGQLTNTGELFF. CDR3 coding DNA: TGTGCCAGTAGTATTCTGGGACAACTAACGAACACCGGGGAGCTGTTTTTT.

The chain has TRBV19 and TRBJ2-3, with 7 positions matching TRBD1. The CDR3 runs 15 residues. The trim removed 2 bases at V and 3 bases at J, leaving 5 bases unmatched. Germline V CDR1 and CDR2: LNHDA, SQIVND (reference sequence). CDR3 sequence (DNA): TGTGCCAGTAGTATACGACAGGGTAGTACAGATACGCAGTATTTT. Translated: CASSIRQGSTDTQYF.

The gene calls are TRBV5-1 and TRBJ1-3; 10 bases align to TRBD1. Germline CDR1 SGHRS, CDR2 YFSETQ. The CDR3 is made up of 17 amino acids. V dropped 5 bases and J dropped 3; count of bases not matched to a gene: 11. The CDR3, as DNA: TGCGCCAGCAGTTCCGGCTTCGGGACAGGGGATGGAAACACCATATATTTT. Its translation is CASSSGFGTGDGNTIYF.

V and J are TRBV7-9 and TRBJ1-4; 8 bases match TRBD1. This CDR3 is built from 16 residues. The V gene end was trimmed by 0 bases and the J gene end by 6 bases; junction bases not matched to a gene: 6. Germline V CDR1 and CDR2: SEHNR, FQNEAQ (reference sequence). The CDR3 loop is CASSLASGQGYEKLFF. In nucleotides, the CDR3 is TGTGCCAGCAGCTTAGCGAGCGGACAGGGTTATGAAAAACTGTTTTTT.

The CDR3 sequence: CASTPYGGLYNEQFF. Here the CDR3 DNA reads TGTGCCAGCACCCCCTACGGCGGACTATACAATGAGCAGTTCTTC. The gene calls are TRBV3-1 (or the pseudogene TRBV3-2) and TRBJ2-1; weak D call: TRBD2 (6 bases). This CDR3 comprises 15 residues. Germline V gene sequence: CDR1 LGHDT, CDR2 YNNKEL (reference sequence). Trimming removed 7 bases at V and 4 bases at J, with 17 bases between.

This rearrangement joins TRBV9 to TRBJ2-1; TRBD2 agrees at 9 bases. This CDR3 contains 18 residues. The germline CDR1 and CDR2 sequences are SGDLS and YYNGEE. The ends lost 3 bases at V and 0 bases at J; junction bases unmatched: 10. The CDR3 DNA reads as TGTGCCAGCAGCGGGGATAGCGGGAGTACCCACTCCTACAATGAGCAGTTCTTC. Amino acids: CASSGDSGSTHSYNEQFF.

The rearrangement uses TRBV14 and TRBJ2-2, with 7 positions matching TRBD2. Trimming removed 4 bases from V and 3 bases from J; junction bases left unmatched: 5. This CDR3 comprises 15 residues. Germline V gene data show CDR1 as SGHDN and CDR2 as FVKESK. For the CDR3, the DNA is TGTGCCAGCAGCCCCGGGACTACCTACACCGGGGAGCTGTTTTTT. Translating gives CASSPGTTYTGELFF.

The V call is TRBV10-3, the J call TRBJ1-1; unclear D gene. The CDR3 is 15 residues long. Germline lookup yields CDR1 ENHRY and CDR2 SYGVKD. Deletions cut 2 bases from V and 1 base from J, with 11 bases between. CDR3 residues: CAISETSRWNTEAFF. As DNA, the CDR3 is TGTGCCATCAGTGAGACATCCCGATGGAACACTGAAGCTTTCTTT.

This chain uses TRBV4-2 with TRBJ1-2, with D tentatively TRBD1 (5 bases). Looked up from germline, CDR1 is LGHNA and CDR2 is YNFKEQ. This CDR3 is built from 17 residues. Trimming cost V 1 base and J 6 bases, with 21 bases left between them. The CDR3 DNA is TGTGCCAGCAGCCAAGTCATGGACATTCCGGAGAAAGATGGCTACACCTTC. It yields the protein CASSQVMDIPEKDGYTF.

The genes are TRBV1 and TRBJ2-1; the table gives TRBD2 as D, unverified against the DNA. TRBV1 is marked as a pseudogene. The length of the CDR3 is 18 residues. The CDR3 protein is CTSSHKTSGKNSYNEQFF. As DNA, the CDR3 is TGCACCAGCAGCCACAAGACTAGCGGGAAAAACTCCTACAATGAGCAGTTCTTC.

The CDR3 loop reads CATGLARPGELFF. CDR3 bases: TGTGCCACTGGACTAGCGCGCCCCGGGGAGCTGTTTTTT. This chain joins TRBV10-3 and TRBJ2-2; 9 positions agree with TRBD2. There are 13 residues in the CDR3. V lost 10 bases and J lost 6; bases outside the gene matches: 6. Germline loops: CDR1 ENHRY, CDR2 SYGVKD.

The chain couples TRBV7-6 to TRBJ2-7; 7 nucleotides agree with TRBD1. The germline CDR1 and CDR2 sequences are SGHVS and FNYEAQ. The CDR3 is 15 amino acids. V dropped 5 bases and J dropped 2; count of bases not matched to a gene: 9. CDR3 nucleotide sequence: TGTGCCAGCAGCCGAGCCCCGACAGGGACCTACGAGCAGTACTTC. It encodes CASSRAPTGTYEQYF. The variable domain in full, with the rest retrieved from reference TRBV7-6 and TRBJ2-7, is GAGVSQSPRYKVTKRGQDVALRCDPISGHVSLYWYRQALGQGPEFLTYFNYEAQQDKSGLPNDRFSAERPEGSISTLTIQRTEQRDSAMYRCASSRAPTGTYEQYFGPGTRLTVT.

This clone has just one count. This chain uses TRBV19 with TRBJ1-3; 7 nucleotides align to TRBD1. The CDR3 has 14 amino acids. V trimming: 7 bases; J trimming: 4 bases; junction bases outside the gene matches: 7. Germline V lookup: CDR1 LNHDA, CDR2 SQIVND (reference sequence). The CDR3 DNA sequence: TGTGCCAGTAACCCAGACAGGGCGGGAAACACCATATATTTT. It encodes CASNPDRAGNTIYF.

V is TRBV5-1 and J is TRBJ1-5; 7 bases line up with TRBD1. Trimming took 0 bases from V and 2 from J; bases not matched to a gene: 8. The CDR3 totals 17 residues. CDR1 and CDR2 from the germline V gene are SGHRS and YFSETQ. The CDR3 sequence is CASSLGGDRVGNQPQHF. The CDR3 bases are TGCGCCAGCAGCTTGGGGGGCGACAGGGTTGGCAATCAGCCCCAGCATTTT.

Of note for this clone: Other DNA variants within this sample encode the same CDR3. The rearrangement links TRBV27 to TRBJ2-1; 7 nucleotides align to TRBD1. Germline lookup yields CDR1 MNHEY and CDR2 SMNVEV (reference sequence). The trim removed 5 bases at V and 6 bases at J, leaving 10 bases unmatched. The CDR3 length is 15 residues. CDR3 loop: CASSPGTGVFNEQFF. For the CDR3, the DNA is TGTGCCAGCAGTCCCGGAACAGGGGTGTTCAATGAGCAGTTCTTC.

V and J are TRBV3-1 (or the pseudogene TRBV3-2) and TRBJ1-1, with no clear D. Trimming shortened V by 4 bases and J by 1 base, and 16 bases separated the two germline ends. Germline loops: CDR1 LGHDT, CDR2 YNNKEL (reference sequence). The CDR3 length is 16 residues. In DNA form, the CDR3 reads TGTGCCAGCAGCCCCACTGCCCTTGTAACGAACACTGAAGCTTTCTTT. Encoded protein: CASSPTALVTNTEAFF.

CDR3 DNA: TGTGCCAGCAGCGTAGGTAGGACAGCGAACACCGGGGAGCTGTTTTTT. Residues: CASSVGRTANTGELFF. The V and J genes are TRBV9 and TRBJ2-2; TRBD1 is a possible D gene (6 bases). Germline V gene data show CDR1 as SGDLS and CDR2 as YYNGEE. V shed 0 bases and J shed 0 bases, with 9 bases lying between them. This CDR3 comprises 16 residues.

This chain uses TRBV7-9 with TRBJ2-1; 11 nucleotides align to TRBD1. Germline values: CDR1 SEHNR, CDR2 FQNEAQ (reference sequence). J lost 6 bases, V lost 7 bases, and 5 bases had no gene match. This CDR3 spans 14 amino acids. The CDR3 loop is CASTPGTGGNEQFF. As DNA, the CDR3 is TGTGCCAGCACCCCCGGGACAGGGGGCAATGAGCAGTTCTTC.

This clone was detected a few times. The CDR3 region has the DNA TGTGCCAGCAGCTCAGGGGGCCCTGGGGCCAACGTCCTGACTTTC. Its protein product is CASSSGGPGANVLTF. This chain uses TRBV7-3 with TRBJ2-6; 8 bases align to TRBD1. J was trimmed by 2 bases and V by 4 bases; bases with no gene match: 1. CDR1 is SGHTA, CDR2 FQGTGA, per germline. The CDR3 totals 15 residues.